These T cell receptor beta chains were read from a single sample in a study of T cell changes during pregnancy in multiple sclerosis. The method was immunoSEQ multiplex PCR; TCRdb's version includes in-frame clones alone and lacks a portion of them. The table shows 65,000 to 90,000 clones, with around 93% occurring only once. Here the sequenced sample was PBMCs, taken in the first trimester of pregnancy. The receptors here all came from a female donor in good health, serving as a control in a pregnancy study. Some clones in this sample may be carry-over from other donors' samples. CDR3s include the opening cysteine and the closing phenylalanine or tryptophan. The D gene is left open where the match is weak. Rows may omit the clone size; those that give it use once, few, many or a size class.

-	-	TRBJ1-2	TRBV27	CASSFTRSRSVYTF	TGTGCCAGCAGTTTCACGAGGTCCCGAAGTGTCTACACCTTC
-	TRBD2	TRBJ2-3	TRBV7-3	CASSLGTSGRDTQYF	TGTGCCAGCAGCCTAGGGACTAGCGGGAGAGATACGCAGTATTTT
once	TRBD1	TRBJ2-7	TRBV6-5	CASSYGTGYNEQYF	TGTGCCAGCAGTTACGGGACAGGGTATAACGAGCAGTACTTC
-	TRBD2	TRBJ2-1	TRBV6-5	CAAGGAGGGNEQFF	TGTGCCGCCGGCGGAGCGGGAGGTGGGAATGAGCAGTTCTTC
-	-	TRBJ2-1	TRBV5-1	CASSPSYNEQFF	TGCGCCAGCAGCCCCAGTTACAATGAGCAGTTCTTC
-	-	TRBJ2-1	TRBV7-3	CASSLGPGAYNEQFF	TGTGCCAGCAGCTTAGGGCCGGGAGCCTACAATGAGCAGTTCTTC
-	-	TRBJ2-4	TRBV7-9	CASSFPEKAKNIQYF	TGTGCCAGCAGCTTTCCGGAGAAAGCCAAAAACATTCAGTACTTC
-	-	TRBJ2-7	TRBV5-4	CASSFSQASYEQYF	TGTGCCAGCAGCTTTTCGCAGGCTTCCTACGAGCAGTACTTC
-	-	TRBJ1-2	TRBV28	CASSFAGQPRNYGYTF	TGTGCCAGCAGTTTTGCGGGGCAGCCCCGCAACTATGGCTACACCTTC
-	-	TRBJ2-7	TRBV5-4	CASSFGQGFSYEQYF	TGTGCCAGCAGCTTCGGGCAGGGGTTCTCCTACGAGCAGTACTTC
once	TRBD1	TRBJ2-5	TRBV11-2	CASSPPVRGRQETQYF	TGTGCCAGCAGCCCCCCGGTGAGGGGGCGGCAAGAGACCCAGTACTTC
-	TRBD2	TRBJ2-2	TRBV9	CASSPRLAGTGELFF	TGTGCCAGCAGCCCCCGTCTAGCGGGCACCGGGGAGCTGTTTTTT
-	-	TRBJ2-1	TRBV7-8	CASSLGGREQFF	TGTGCCAGCAGCTTAGGAGGGCGGGAGCAGTTCTTC
-	TRBD1	TRBJ2-5	TRBV5-6	CASTGTVRRRLDF	TGTGCCAGCACCGGGACAGTCAGACGCCGCCTGGACTTC
-	TRBD1	TRBJ1-2	TRBV5-1	CASSLGAQDRGAGGYTF	TGCGCCAGCAGCTTAGGAGCCCAAGACAGGGGAGCGGGTGGCTACACCTTC
-	-	TRBJ1-1	TRBV6-4	CASSRERNTEAFF	TGTGCCAGCAGCCGTGAGAGGAACACTGAAGCTTTCTTT
-	-	TRBJ2-3	TRBV28	CASSYPTGEVNTQYF	TGTGCCAGCAGTTACCCGACAGGCGAAGTAAATACGCAGTATTTT
-	TRBD2	TRBJ2-3	TRBV7-2	CASSLGGSRTDTQYF	TGTGCCAGCAGCTTAGGCGGGAGCAGGACAGATACGCAGTATTTT
-	TRBD2	TRBJ2-7	TRBV9	CASSLGGGSSYEQYF	TGTGCCAGCAGTCTCGGGGGGGGGAGCTCCTACGAGCAGTACTTC
-	-	TRBJ1-6	TRBV7-9	CASSLVGDSPLHF	TGTGCCAGCAGCTTAGTCGGAGATTCACCCCTCCACTTT
-	TRBD2	TRBJ2-3	TRBV5-1	CASSLARGGPDTQYF	TGCGCCAGCAGCTTGGCCCGGGGGGGCCCAGATACGCAGTATTTT
-	TRBD1	TRBJ1-5	TRBV6-5	CASRPGQTNQPQHF	TGTGCCAGCAGACCGGGACAGACAAATCAGCCCCAGCATTTT